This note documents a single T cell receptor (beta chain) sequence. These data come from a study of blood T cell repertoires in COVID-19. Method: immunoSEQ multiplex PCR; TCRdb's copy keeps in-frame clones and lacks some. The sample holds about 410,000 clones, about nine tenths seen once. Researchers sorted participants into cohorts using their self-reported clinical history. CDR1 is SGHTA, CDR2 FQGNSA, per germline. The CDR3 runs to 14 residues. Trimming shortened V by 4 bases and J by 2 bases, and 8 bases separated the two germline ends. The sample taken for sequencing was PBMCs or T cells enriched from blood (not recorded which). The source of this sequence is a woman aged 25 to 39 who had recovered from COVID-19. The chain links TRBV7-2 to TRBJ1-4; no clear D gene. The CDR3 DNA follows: TGTGCCAGCAGCTATGGCAGGACTAATGAAAAACTGTTTTTT. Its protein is CASSYGRTNEKLFF.